The 8 T cell receptor beta chains below come from one sample, sequenced in a study of CD8+CD57+ T cells in acquired aplastic anemia. Profiling of TCR beta VDJ combinations and CDR3 sequences used genomic DNA as template. TCRdb re-called the reads with MiXCR, one entry per CDR3 protein. This sample carries approximately 170,000 distinct CDR3 sequences, roughly 50% of them seen once, and the ten largest clones take 3.2%. All patients picked for sequencing had shown, by flow cytometry, an expansion of CD8+CD57+ cells. The material sequenced was sorted CD4+, CD8+, or CD8+CD57+ T cells (not recorded which) from PBMCs. These receptors were collected from a human donor with aplastic anemia.

This clonotype was picked up one time. V is TRBV19 and J is TRBJ1-2; TRBD1 matches 11 bases. There are 13 residues in the CDR3. Germline V gene lookup returns CDR1 LNHDA and CDR2 SQIVND (reference sequence). Trimming took 10 bases from V and 8 from J; bases not matched to a gene: 9. Here the CDR3 reads CAILGQGAGGYTF. The DNA for the CDR3 is TGTGCCATCCTCGGACAGGGGGCAGGGGGCTACACCTTC.

The chain carries TRBV10-3 and TRBJ1-1; D gene unclear. V lost 8 bases, J lost 11 bases, and 21 bases lay in between. There are 13 residues in the CDR3. The germline V gene has CDR1 ENHRY and CDR2 SYGVKD. The CDR3 coding sequence is TGTGCCATCCACACGACACTTGCCGGTGGCGCTTTCTTT. The encoded protein is CAIHTTLAGGAFF.

In its sample, this clonotype was seen a few times. As DNA, the CDR3 is TGCAGTGCTTTGGCCGGGACTAGCGGGAGGGCCTACAATGAGCAGTTCTTC. Its translation: CSALAGTSGRAYNEQFF. The V gene is TRBV20-1, the J gene TRBJ2-1; 16 nucleotides line up with TRBD2. J was trimmed by 2 bases and V by 5 bases; bases with no gene match: 6. CDR1 DFQATT and CDR2 SNEGSKA come from the germline V gene (reference sequence). The CDR3 has 17 residues.

This clonotype showed up many times. The V gene is TRBV20-1, the J gene TRBJ2-1, with unresolved D. Germline assignment: CDR1 DFQATT and CDR2 SNEGSKA (reference sequence). This CDR3 region has 13 residues. The V gene lost 0 bases and the J gene lost 7 bases, with 10 bases spanning the gap. Here the CDR3 DNA reads TGCAGTGCTAGAGATCTGGGGAAGAATGAGCAGTTCTTC. Translation gives CSARDLGKNEQFF.

The J gene is TRBJ2-7, the V gene TRBV10-3, with a weak D call TRBD2 (6 bases). Germline CDR1 and CDR2: ENHRY and SYGVKD. This CDR3 is 12 amino acids long. Between the trimmed V and J ends, which lost 11 bases and 1 base, there was a span of 12 bases. CDR3 DNA: TGTGCCGCCACGGGACTTTCCTACGAGCAGTACTTC. As protein: CAATGLSYEQYF.

This clonotype was seen repeatedly, ten times or more. CDR3 region: CATSRKRGPSTDTQYF. The CDR3 DNA sequence: TGTGCCACCAGCAGGAAAAGGGGCCCTAGCACAGATACGCAGTATTTT. The rearrangement uses TRBV15 and TRBJ2-3, with a possible D match to TRBD1 (5 bases). CDR3 length equals 16 residues. Looked up from germline, CDR1 is LNHNV and CDR2 is YYDKDF (reference sequence). V gave up 3 bases and J gave up 0 bases, with 13 bases separating them.

This clonotype was recorded many times. CDR3 protein: CASSTSGGAYEQYF. CDR3 sequence (DNA): TGTGCCAGCAGCACTAGCGGGGGGGCCTACGAGCAGTACTTC. The genes are TRBV5-4 and TRBJ2-7; 13 bases map to TRBD2. This CDR3 comprises 14 residues. V lost 4 bases, J lost 2 bases, and 0 bases stayed unmatched. CDR1 is SGHNT and CDR2 is YYREEE in the germline V gene (reference sequence).

V and J are TRBV29-1 and TRBJ1-2, with 8 bases that match TRBD1. The germline V gene encodes CDR1 SQVTM and CDR2 ANQGSEA. The CDR3 has 12 residues. Trimming removed 4 bases from V and 8 bases from J; junction bases left unmatched: 6. The CDR3 is CSVGDRGVGYTF. The CDR3 coding sequence is TGCAGCGTTGGCGACAGGGGCGTAGGCTACACCTTC.